The 27 T cell receptor beta chains reported below all come from one sample, sequenced in a study of shared T cell receptors in the human thymus. The table came from immunoSEQ multiplex PCR; TCRdb's copy has only in-frame clones and leaves some out. The sample lists 600,000 or so clones; about 90% were seen once. These data are also associated with another study on human thymus T cells.

The sequencing input was thymocytes. These TCRs come from a boy under two years old with a congenital heart defect.

This chain uses TRBV7-9 with TRBJ1-1; D might be TRBD1 (5 bases). The V and J ends lost 5 bases and 1 base respectively, with 11 bases between them. The length of the CDR3 is 14 residues. From germline, CDR1 is SEHNR and CDR2 FQNEAQ (reference sequence). CDR3 nucleotides: TGTGCCAGCAGCCCTACTACAGGGAACACTGAAGCTTTCTTT. Translation gives CASSPTTGNTEAFF.

This clone was seen only once. The V gene is TRBV6-5, the J gene TRBJ1-4; the D gene is possibly TRBD1 (5 bases). Trimming took off 8 bases at V and 10 bases at J, with 11 bases between the two ends. This CDR3 region has 11 residues. CDR1 MNHEY and CDR2 SVGAGI come from the germline V gene. For the CDR3, the DNA is TGTGCCAGCCAGGGATCTGGAAAACTGTTTTTT. Encoded protein: CASQGSGKLFF.

This clone was seen a few times. The CDR3 nucleotides are TGTGCCAGCAGTGACCGGGAGAACACTGAAGCTTTCTTT. Translated: CASSDRENTEAFF. This rearrangement joins TRBV6-4 to TRBJ1-1, with D unresolved. The germline V and J ends were trimmed by 2 bases and 1 base, with 5 bases remaining between them. Germline V gene sequence: CDR1 MRHNA, CDR2 SNTAGT. This CDR3 has 13 residues.

This chain uses TRBV15 with TRBJ1-1, with D uncertain. The CDR3 contains 14 residues. V lost 2 bases to trimming and J lost 2 bases, with 9 bases between them. In germline, CDR1 is LNHNV, CDR2 YYDKDF (reference sequence). The CDR3 loop reads CATSRQALNTEAFF. Written as DNA, the CDR3 is TGTGCCACCAGCAGACAGGCGCTTAACACTGAAGCTTTCTTT.

The chain joins TRBV19 to TRBJ2-1; perhaps TRBD2 as D (5 bases). V was shortened by 4 bases and J by 9 bases, with 10 bases between the two germline ends. In germline, CDR1 is LNHDA, CDR2 SQIVND (reference sequence). This CDR3 contains 12 residues. CDR3 DNA sequence: TGTGCCAGTAGTACTCCGGGGTCTGAGCAGTTCTTC. Its protein product is CASSTPGSEQFF.

This chain connects TRBV28 to TRBJ1-1, with 8 bases aligning to TRBD1. This CDR3 is built from 17 residues. Germline assignment: CDR1 MDHEN and CDR2 SYDVKM. J gave up 3 bases and V 6 bases, and 15 bases lay outside the gene matches. CDR3 nucleotide sequence: TGTGCCAGCAGCCCAGATATCAACAGGGGGGAGGACACTGAAGCTTTCTTT. Encoded protein: CASSPDINRGEDTEAFF.

This chain connects TRBV5-1 to TRBJ1-2; TRBD1 aligns across 12 bases. J gave up 8 bases and V 4 bases, and 6 bases lay outside the gene matches. The length of the CDR3 is 14 residues. The germline V gene has CDR1 SGHRS and CDR2 YFSETQ. CDR3 amino acids: CASSMGQGARGYTF. The CDR3 bases are TGCGCCAGCAGCATGGGACAGGGGGCGCGGGGCTACACCTTC.

The rearrangement links TRBV29-1 to TRBJ2-7; D call uncertain. The CDR3 is made up of 12 amino acids. The germline CDR1 and CDR2 sequences are SQVTM and ANQGSEA. V lost 7 bases to trimming and J lost 4 bases, with 14 bases between them. CDR3 in amino acids: CSAAAGDYEQYF. As DNA, the CDR3 is TGCAGCGCTGCTGCCGGAGATTACGAGCAGTACTTC.

This rearrangement joins TRBV19 to TRBJ1-1; the match to TRBD1 covers 7 bases. V trimming: 5 bases; J trimming: 4 bases; junction bases outside the gene matches: 10. CDR1 and CDR2 (germline): LNHDA, SQIVND (reference sequence). This CDR3 is 15 amino acids long. CDR3 DNA: TGTGCCAGTAGTCCCAGACAGGGAAAAGGCACTGAAGCTTTCTTT. This translates into CASSPRQGKGTEAFF.

This chain links TRBV30 with TRBJ1-2, with 10 bases lining up with TRBD1. CDR1 GTSNPN and CDR2 SVGIG come from the germline V gene (reference sequence). The CDR3 sequence is 14 residues long. V lost 5 bases, J lost 6 bases, and 9 bases stayed unmatched. CDR3 coding DNA: TGTGCCTGGGGGACAGGGGACCTCCGGGATGGCTACACCTTC. This sequence encodes CAWGTGDLRDGYTF.

V usage is TRBV7-2 and J usage is TRBJ2-3, with 8 bases lining up with TRBD2. V lost 8 bases and J lost 5; bases outside the gene matches: 15. CDR1 is SGHTA and CDR2 is FQGNSA in the germline V gene. This CDR3 spans 16 amino acids. This CDR3 is CASGTRGGRDKDTQYF. The DNA for the CDR3 is TGTGCCAGCGGAACCCGGGGGGGCAGGGATAAAGATACGCAGTATTTT.

About this clone itself: The junction departs from the called germline gene at one end, perhaps through a read error. The chain couples TRBV10-2 to TRBJ2-3, with D perhaps matching TRBD1 or TRBD2 (5 bases each). The CDR3 totals 14 residues. Germline V gene lookup returns CDR1 WSHSY and CDR2 SAAADI. The CDR3 spells CASREGYGADTQYF. The CDR3 nucleotides are TGCGCCAGCCGTGAGGGGTACGGGGCAGATACGCAGTATTTT.

This clone was detected only a few times. The chain joins TRBV6-5 to TRBJ2-1; D is unresolved. This CDR3 has 12 residues. The V end was cut by 6 bases, the J end by 10 bases, with 13 bases between. Germline CDR1 is MNHEY and CDR2 is SVGAGI. CDR3 in DNA: TGTGCCAGCAGCGGCTCGAACGGGGAGCAGTTCTTC. Its translation: CASSGSNGEQFF.

The V gene is TRBV25-1, the J gene TRBJ2-1; TRBD2 matches 10 bases. CDR1 and CDR2 (germline): MGHDK, SYGVNS. This CDR3 has 17 amino acids. V was clipped by 8 bases and J by 0 bases; unmatched bases: 10. The CDR3: CASRKREGLSSYNEQFF. In DNA form, the CDR3 reads TGTGCCAGCCGGAAGCGGGAGGGCTTGAGCTCCTACAATGAGCAGTTCTTC.

The chain links TRBV27 to TRBJ1-1; D perhaps matches TRBD1 (5 bases). Trimming removed 6 bases at V and 8 bases at J, with 13 bases between. The length of the CDR3 is 12 residues. Germline CDR1 MNHEY, CDR2 SMNVEV (reference sequence). The CDR3, as DNA: TGTGCCAGCAGCCGGTTGGGGGGGGAAGCTTTCTTT. This sequence encodes CASSRLGGEAFF.

The CDR3 sequence: CASSVGGGGSEETQYF. CDR3 nucleotides: TGTGCCAGCAGCGTGGGAGGGGGGGGGTCGGAAGAGACCCAGTACTTC. The chain uses TRBV9 and TRBJ2-5; D may be TRBD2 (7 bases). Germline CDR1 SGDLS, CDR2 YYNGEE. There are 16 residues in the CDR3. The V gene lost 2 bases and the J gene lost 3 bases, with 17 bases spanning the gap.

The chain joins TRBV10-2 to TRBJ2-7; perhaps TRBD1 as D (5 bases). The germline V gene has CDR1 WSHSY and CDR2 SAAADI. The V end lost 11 bases, the J end lost 1 base, and 30 bases lay between the germline ends. CDR3 length: 18 residues. The CDR3 is CAALRPTEKKIVSYEQYF. The DNA for the CDR3 is TGCGCCGCACTACGACCGACAGAGAAAAAAATCGTTTCCTACGAGCAGTACTTC.

On this clone itself: Other nucleotide sequences in the sample specify the same CDR3. This sequence joins TRBV10-2 and TRBJ2-7; TRBD2 matches at 8 bases. The V and J ends lost 2 bases and 3 bases, in that order; junction bases with no gene match: 3. This CDR3 spans 14 amino acids. In germline, CDR1 is WSHSY, CDR2 SAAADI. The DNA for the CDR3 is TGCGCCAGCAGTGAGGGACTAGCATTCTACGAGCAGTACTTC. The encoded protein is CASSEGLAFYEQYF.

The rearrangement uses TRBV30 and TRBJ1-6; D is uncertain. Germline CDR1 GTSNPN, CDR2 SVGIG (reference sequence). V lost 4 bases and J 12 bases, leaving 13 bases between the germline ends. This CDR3 comprises 12 residues. The CDR3 loop is CAWKGGLRPLHF. Here the CDR3 DNA reads TGTGCCTGGAAGGGCGGACTCAGACCCCTCCACTTT.

V usage is TRBV28 and J usage is TRBJ2-5; D is perhaps TRBD1 (5 bases). V lost 6 bases, J lost 0 bases, and 8 bases lay in between. In germline, CDR1 is MDHEN, CDR2 SYDVKM. The length of the CDR3 is 13 residues. The DNA of the CDR3 is TGTGCCAGCAGAGACAGAAACCAAGAGACCCAGTACTTC. Protein product: CASRDRNQETQYF.

The sample holds one count of this clone. The V gene is TRBV7-2, the J gene TRBJ2-7, with 7 bases aligning to TRBD1. Germline V gene data show CDR1 as SGHTA and CDR2 as FQGNSA. This CDR3 spans 14 amino acids. V shed 8 bases and J 7 bases; nucleotides not matched to a gene: 14. The CDR3 region has the DNA TGTGCCAGCCCCCACGACAGGGCAGATCGGGAGCAGTACTTC. Translated, it gives CASPHDRADREQYF.

The V and J genes are TRBV14 and TRBJ2-2; 7 bases align to TRBD2. The CDR3 runs 17 residues. Trimming removed 1 base from V and 7 bases from J; junction bases left unmatched: 12. Germline loops: CDR1 SGHDN, CDR2 FVKESK. The CDR3 loop is CASSQVRHSGRYGELFF. The DNA of the CDR3 is TGTGCCAGCAGCCAAGTGAGGCATAGCGGGCGTTACGGGGAGCTGTTTTTT.

This clone has only a few counts. The V call is TRBV14, the J call TRBJ1-4; tentatively, D is TRBD1 (5 bases). Germline CDR1 SGHDN, CDR2 FVKESK. The V gene lost 2 bases and the J gene lost 0 bases, with 13 bases spanning the gap. This CDR3 contains 17 residues. The chain's CDR3 is CASSQTTEFATNEKLFF. The CDR3 coding sequence is TGTGCCAGCAGCCAAACGACAGAGTTTGCAACTAATGAAAAACTGTTTTTT.

This chain connects TRBV14 to TRBJ2-7, with D possibly being TRBD1 (6 bases). V was shortened by 6 bases and J by 5 bases, with 14 bases between the two germline ends. Germline CDR1 SGHDN, CDR2 FVKESK. The CDR3 extends over 13 amino acids. CDR3 region: CASSYRVPHEQYF. CDR3 coding DNA: TGTGCCAGCAGTTACAGGGTCCCCCACGAGCAGTACTTC. Drawing the rest from reference TRBV14 and TRBJ2-7, the complete variable domain is EAGVTQFPSHSVIEKGQTVTLRCDPISGHDNLYWYRRVMGKEIKFLLHFVKESKQDESGMPNNRFLAERTGGTYSTLKVQPAELEDSGVYFCASSYRVPHEQYFGPGTRLTVT.

This rearrangement joins TRBV15 to TRBJ1-1; D not certain. CDR1 and CDR2 from the germline V gene are LNHNV and YYDKDF (reference sequence). V was pared by 5 bases and J by 0 bases, with 7 bases between. The CDR3 totals 13 residues. CDR3 sequence: CATSRRVNTEAFF. The CDR3 DNA sequence: TGTGCCACCAGCCGTAGAGTGAACACTGAAGCTTTCTTT.

V is TRBV7-9 and J is TRBJ2-1; D remains ambiguous. The CDR3 covers 12 residues. CDR1 is SEHNR and CDR2 is FQNEAQ in the germline V gene (reference sequence). Trimming stripped 1 base from V and 10 bases from J, with 8 bases between. The CDR3 nucleotides read TGTGCCAGCAGCTTAGTGCCCGAGGAGCAGTTCTTC. It is translated as CASSLVPEEQFF.

The chain couples TRBV6-5 to TRBJ2-7, with D possibly TRBD1 on 5 matching bases. The CDR3 totals 13 residues. The germline CDR1 and CDR2 sequences are MNHEY and SVGAGI. With 6 bases removed from V and 3 bases from J, the gap between germline ends came to 12 bases. The chain's CDR3 is CASRPRGGYEQYF. The DNA of the CDR3 is TGTGCCAGCAGACCTAGGGGCGGCTACGAGCAGTACTTC.